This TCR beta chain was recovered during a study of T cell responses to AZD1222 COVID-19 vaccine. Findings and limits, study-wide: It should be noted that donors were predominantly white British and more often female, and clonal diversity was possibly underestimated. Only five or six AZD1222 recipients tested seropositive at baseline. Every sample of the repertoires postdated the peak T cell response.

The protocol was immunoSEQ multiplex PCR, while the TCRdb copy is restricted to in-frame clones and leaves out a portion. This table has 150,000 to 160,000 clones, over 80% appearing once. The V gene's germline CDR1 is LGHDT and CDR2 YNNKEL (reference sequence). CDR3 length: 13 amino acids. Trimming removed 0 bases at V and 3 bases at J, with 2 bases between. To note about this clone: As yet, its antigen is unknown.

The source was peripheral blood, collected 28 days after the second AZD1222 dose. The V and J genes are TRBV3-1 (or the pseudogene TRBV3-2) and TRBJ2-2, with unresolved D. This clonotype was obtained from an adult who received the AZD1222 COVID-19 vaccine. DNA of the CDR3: TGTGCCAGCAGCCAAGATCACACCGGGGAGCTGTTTTTT. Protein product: CASSQDHTGELFF.